This TCR beta chain was found in a study of blood T cells in healthy people across ages. Germline V gene sequence: CDR1 SEHNR, CDR2 FQNEAQ (reference sequence). The ends were cut back, 10 bases at V and 2 bases at J, with 21 bases in the middle. The CDR3 contains 16 residues. Combining a sample-barcoded 5' primer with a J-beta primer mix, a second PCR ran for about 7 to 11 cycles. TCRdb reanalysed the 5' RACE reads using MiXCR and keeps one entry per CDR3 protein. The table shows 890,000 or so distinct CDR3 sequences, with about 59% occurring only once. This clonotype was sampled from a young man in good health. This rearrangement joins TRBV7-9 to TRBJ2-1; a weak D match, TRBD1 (6 bases). The sequenced material came from blood. CDR3 nucleotide sequence: TGTGCCACCCACGCCTTGGGGGCAGTGCCCTACAATGAGCAGTTCTTC. It specifies CATHALGAVPYNEQFF. The full variable domain, rest sourced from reference TRBV7-9 and TRBJ2-1, is DTGVSQNPRHKITKRGQNVTFRCDPISEHNRLYWYRQTLGQGPEFLTYFQNEAQLEKSRLLSDRFSAERPKGSFSTLEIQRTEQGDSAMYLCATHALGAVPYNEQFFGPGTRLTVL.